The text below deals with one T cell receptor (beta chain). This sample was included in a study of control samples from healthy donors and cancer patients. The J segment lost 6 bases and the V segment lost 5 bases, leaving 6 bases of the junction unmatched. The germline V gene has CDR1 PRHDT and CDR2 FYEKMQ (reference sequence). The CDR3 is 15 residues long. TCRdb's table, derived via immunoSEQ multiplex PCR, lists solely in-frame clones and lacks some. This table holds 98,000 or so clones, roughly four fifths found once. The rearrangement links TRBV13 to TRBJ2-3; TRBD2 aligns across 12 bases. The sequencing sample was made of blood. The receptor comes from a man between 18 and 35 years old in good health. CDR3 residues: CASSTTSGGRDTQYF. The CDR3 DNA reads TGTGCCAGCAGCACAACTAGCGGGGGGAGGGATACGCAGTATTTT.